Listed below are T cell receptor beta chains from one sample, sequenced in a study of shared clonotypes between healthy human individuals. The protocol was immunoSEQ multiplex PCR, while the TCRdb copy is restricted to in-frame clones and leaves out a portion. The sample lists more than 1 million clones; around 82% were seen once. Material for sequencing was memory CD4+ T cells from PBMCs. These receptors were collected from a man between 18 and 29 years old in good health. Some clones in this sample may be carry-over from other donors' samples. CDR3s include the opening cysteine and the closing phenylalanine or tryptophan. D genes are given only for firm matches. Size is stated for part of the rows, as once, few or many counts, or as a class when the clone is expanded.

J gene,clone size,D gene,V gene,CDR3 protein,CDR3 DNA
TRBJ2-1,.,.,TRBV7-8,CASSSRDFYNEQFF,TGTGCCAGCAGCTCCCGGGACTTCTACAATGAGCAGTTCTTC
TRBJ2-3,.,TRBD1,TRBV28,CASRLLGQGTTDTQYF,TGTGCCAGCAGATTACTTGGACAGGGAACTACAGATACGCAGTATTTT
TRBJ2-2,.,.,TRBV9,CASSVQDRGIAGELFF,TGTGCCAGCAGCGTCCAAGACAGAGGGATCGCCGGGGAGCTGTTTTTT
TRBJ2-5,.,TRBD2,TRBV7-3,CASSLGSGLAGETQYF,TGTGCCAGCAGCTTAGGATCGGGACTAGCGGGAGAGACCCAGTACTTC
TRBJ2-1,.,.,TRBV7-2,CASSLGASSEQFF,TGTGCCAGCAGCTTAGGTGCGTCTAGCGAGCAGTTCTTC
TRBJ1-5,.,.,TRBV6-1,CASSGEPGPTGSPQHF,TGTGCCAGCAGTGGAGAGCCCGGGCCGACTGGGTCGCCCCAGCATTTT
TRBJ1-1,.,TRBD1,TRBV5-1,CASSFGQDEVTEAFF,TGCGCCAGCAGCTTCGGACAGGACGAGGTCACTGAAGCTTTCTTT
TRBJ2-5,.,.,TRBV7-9,CASSPPGTSQETQYF,TGTGCCAGCAGCCCACCCGGGACAAGTCAAGAGACCCAGTACTTC
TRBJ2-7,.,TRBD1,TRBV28,CASSEPGQGRYEQYF,TGTGCCAGCAGTGAACCGGGACAGGGAAGGTACGAGCAGTACTTC
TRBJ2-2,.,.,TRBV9,CASSDANTGELFF,TGTGCCAGCAGCGACGCGAACACCGGGGAGCTGTTTTTT
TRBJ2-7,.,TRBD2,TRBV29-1,CSVAGGALNEQYF,TGCAGCGTTGCGGGAGGGGCGCTGAACGAGCAGTACTTC
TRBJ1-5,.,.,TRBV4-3,CASSQFYTRNQPQHF,TGCGCCAGCAGCCAATTTTACACCCGCAATCAGCCCCAGCATTTT
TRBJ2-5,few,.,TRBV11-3,CASSLRGAETQYF,TGTGCCAGCAGCTTACGCGGGGCAGAGACCCAGTACTTC
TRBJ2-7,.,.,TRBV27,CASTPRGSYEQYF,TGTGCCAGCACTCCCCGAGGGTCCTACGAGCAGTACTTC
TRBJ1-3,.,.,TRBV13,CASSRDGRSGNTIYF,TGTGCCAGCAGTCGGGACGGTCGCTCTGGAAACACCATATATTTT
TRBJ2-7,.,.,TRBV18,CASSPPYSGTYEQYF,TGTGCCAGCTCACCACCGTATAGCGGAACCTACGAGCAGTACTTC
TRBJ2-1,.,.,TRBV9,CASSATPLLGNEQFF,TGTGCCAGCAGCGCGACCCCTCTACTAGGCAATGAGCAGTTCTTC
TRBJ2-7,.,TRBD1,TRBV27,CASSARDRGRYEQYF,TGTGCCAGCAGTGCCCGGGACAGGGGGAGATACGAGCAGTACTTC
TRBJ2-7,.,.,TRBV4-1,CASSQGWVGDEQYF,TGCGCCAGCAGCCAAGGTTGGGTTGGGGACGAGCAGTACTTC
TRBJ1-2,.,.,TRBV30,CAWGGGYGYTF,TGTGCCTGGGGTGGAGGGTATGGCTACACCTTC
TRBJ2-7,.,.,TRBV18,CASSPGPPYEQYF,TGTGCCAGCTCACCAGGACCCCCCTACGAGCAGTACTTC
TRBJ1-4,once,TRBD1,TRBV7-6,CASTGGLSTNEKLFF,TGTGCCAGCACAGGGGGCTTGTCAACTAATGAAAAACTGTTTTTT
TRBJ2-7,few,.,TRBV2,CASSGQGYEQYF,TGTGCCAGCAGTGGCCAAGGCTACGAGCAGTACTTC
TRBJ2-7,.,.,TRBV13,CASSSKTGTYEQYF,TGTGCCAGCAGCTCAAAGACAGGCACCTACGAGCAGTACTTC
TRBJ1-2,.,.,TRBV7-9,CASSSEGGYTF,TGTGCCAGCAGCTCGGAAGGTGGCTACACCTTC
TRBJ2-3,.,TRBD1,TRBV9,CASSPLGQGGTDTQYF,TGTGCCAGCAGCCCCCTGGGACAGGGAGGCACAGATACGCAGTATTTT
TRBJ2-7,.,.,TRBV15,CATSKGSLSYEQYF,TGTGCCACCAGTAAGGGCTCCCTCTCCTACGAGCAGTACTTC
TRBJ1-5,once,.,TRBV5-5,CASSLEVGNQPQHF,TGTGCCAGCAGCTTGGAGGTGGGAAATCAGCCCCAGCATTTT
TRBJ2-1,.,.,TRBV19,CASSVEAAYNEQFF,TGTGCCAGTAGTGTCGAGGCGGCCTACAATGAGCAGTTCTTC
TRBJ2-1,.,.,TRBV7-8,CASSLAIVEQFF,TGTGCCAGCAGCTTAGCGATCGTCGAGCAGTTCTTC